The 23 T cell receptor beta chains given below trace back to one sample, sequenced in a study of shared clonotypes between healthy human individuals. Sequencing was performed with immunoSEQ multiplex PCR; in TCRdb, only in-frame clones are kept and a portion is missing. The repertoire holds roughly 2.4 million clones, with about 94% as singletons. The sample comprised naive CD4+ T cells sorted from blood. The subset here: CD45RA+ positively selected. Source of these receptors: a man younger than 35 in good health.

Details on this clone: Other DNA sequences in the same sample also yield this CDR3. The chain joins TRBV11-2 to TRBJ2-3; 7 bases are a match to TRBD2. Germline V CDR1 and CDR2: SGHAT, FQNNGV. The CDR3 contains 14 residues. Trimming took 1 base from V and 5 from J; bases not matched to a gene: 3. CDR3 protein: CASSLGLAGDTQYF. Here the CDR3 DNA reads TGTGCCAGCAGCTTAGGGTTAGCGGGAGATACGCAGTATTTT.

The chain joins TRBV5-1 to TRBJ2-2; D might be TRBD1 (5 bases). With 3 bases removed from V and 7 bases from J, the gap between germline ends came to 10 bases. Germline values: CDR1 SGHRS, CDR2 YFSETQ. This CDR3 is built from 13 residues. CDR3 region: CASSSQGLGELFF. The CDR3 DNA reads TGCGCCAGCAGCTCCCAGGGCCTCGGGGAGCTGTTTTTT.

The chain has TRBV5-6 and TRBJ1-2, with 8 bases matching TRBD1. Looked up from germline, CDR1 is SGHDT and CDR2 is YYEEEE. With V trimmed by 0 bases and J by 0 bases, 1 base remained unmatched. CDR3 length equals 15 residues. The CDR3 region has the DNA TGTGCCAGCAGCTTGGACAGGGGGGCTAACTATGGCTACACCTTC. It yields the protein CASSLDRGANYGYTF.

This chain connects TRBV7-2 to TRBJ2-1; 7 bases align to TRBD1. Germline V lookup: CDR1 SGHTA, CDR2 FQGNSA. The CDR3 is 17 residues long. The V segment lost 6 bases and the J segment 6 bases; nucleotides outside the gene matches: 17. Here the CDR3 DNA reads TGTGCCAGCAGTCGAAGACAGGGCCTGAAAGGGGCCAATGAGCAGTTCTTC. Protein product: CASSRRQGLKGANEQFF.

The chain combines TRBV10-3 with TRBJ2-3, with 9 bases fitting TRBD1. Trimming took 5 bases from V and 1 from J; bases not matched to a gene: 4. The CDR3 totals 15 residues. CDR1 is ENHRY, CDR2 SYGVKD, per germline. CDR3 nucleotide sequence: TGTGCCATCAGTTCGGGACAGGGACGCACAGATACGCAGTATTTT. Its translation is CAISSGQGRTDTQYF.

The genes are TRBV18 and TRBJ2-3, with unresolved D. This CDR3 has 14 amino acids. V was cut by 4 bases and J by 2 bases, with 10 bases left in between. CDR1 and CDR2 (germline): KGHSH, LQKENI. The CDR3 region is CASSRSSLTDTQYF. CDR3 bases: TGTGCCAGCTCACGAAGTAGCCTCACAGATACGCAGTATTTT.

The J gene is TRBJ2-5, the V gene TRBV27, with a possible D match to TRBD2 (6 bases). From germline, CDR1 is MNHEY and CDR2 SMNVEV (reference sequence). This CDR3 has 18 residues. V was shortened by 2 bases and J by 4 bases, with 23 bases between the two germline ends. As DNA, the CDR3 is TGTGCCAGCAGTTTAGCAGGGACTCGTTGGAGGCAGAGAGAGACCCAGTACTTC. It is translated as CASSLAGTRWRQRETQYF.

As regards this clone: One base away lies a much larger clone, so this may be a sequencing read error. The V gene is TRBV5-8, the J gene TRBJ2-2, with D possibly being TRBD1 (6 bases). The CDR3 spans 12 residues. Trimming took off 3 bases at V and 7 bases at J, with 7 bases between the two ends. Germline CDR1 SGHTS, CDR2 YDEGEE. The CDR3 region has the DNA TGTGCCAGCAGCTCAGGGGTCGGGGAGCTGTTTTTT. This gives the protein CASSSGVGELFF. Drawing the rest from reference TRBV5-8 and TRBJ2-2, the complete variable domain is EAGVTQSPTHLIKTRGQQATLRCSPISGHTSVYWYQQALGLGLQFLLWYDEGEERNRGNFPPRFSGRQFPNYSSELNVNALELEDSALYLCASSSGVGELFFGEGSRLTVL.

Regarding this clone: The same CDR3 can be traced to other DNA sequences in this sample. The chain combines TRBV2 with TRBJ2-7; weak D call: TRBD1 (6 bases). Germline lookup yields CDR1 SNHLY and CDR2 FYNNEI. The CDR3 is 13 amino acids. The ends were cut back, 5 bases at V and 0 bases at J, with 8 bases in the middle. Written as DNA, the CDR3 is TGTGCCAGCAGTCAGGGGTCCTCCTACGAGCAGTACTTC. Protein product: CASSQGSSYEQYF.

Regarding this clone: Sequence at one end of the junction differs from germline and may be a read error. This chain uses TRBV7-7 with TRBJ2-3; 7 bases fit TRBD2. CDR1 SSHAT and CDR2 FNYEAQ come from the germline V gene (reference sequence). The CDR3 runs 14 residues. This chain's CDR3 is CASSPRGGTDTQYF. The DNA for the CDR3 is TGTGCTAGCAGCCCCCGGGGGGGCACAGATACGCAGTATTTT.

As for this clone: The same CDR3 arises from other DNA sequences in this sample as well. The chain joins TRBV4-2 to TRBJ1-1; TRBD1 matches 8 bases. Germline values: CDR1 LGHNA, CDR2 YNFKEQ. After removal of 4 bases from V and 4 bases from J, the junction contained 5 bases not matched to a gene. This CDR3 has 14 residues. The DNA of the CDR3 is TGTGCCAGCAGCCTGCAGGGGGCGGGCACTGAAGCTTTCTTT. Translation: CASSLQGAGTEAFF.

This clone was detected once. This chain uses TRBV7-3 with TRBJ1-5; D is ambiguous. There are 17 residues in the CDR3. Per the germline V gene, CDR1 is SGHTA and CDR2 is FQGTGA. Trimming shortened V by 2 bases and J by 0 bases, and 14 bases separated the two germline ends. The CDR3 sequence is CASSLARLLYSNQPQHF. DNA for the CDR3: TGTGCCAGCAGCTTAGCACGACTACTTTATAGCAATCAGCCCCAGCATTTT.

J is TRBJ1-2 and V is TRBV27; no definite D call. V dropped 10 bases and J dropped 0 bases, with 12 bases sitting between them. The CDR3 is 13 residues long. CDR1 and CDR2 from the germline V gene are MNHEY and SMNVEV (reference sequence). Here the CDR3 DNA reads TGTGCCATTCGGGATCTTGCTAACTATGGCTACACCTTC. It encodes CAIRDLANYGYTF.

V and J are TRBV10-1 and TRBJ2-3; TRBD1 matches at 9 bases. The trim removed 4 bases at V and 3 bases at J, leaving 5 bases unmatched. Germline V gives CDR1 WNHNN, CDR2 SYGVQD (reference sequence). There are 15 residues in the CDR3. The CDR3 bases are TGCGCCAGCAGTGTAGCCGGGACAGGGACAGATACGCAGTATTTT. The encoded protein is CASSVAGTGTDTQYF.

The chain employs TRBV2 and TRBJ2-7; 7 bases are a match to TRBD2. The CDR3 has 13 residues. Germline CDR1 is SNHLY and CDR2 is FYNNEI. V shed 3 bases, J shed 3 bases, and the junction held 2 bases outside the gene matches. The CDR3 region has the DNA TGTGCCAGCAGTGACAGGGAGGGCTACGAGCAGTACTTC. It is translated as CASSDREGYEQYF.

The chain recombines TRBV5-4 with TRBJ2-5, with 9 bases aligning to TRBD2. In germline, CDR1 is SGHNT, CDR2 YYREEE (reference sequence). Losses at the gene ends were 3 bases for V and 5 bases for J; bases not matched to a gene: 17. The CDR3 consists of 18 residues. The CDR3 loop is CASSSGTANSGSLETQYF. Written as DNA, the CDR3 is TGTGCCAGCAGCTCCGGGACAGCGAATAGCGGGAGTTTGGAGACCCAGTACTTC.

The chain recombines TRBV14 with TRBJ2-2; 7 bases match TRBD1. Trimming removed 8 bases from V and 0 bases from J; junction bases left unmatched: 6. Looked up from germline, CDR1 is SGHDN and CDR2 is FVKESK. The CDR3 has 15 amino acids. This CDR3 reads CASGTGTANTGELFF. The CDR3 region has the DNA TGTGCCAGCGGAACCGGGACAGCGAACACCGGGGAGCTGTTTTTT. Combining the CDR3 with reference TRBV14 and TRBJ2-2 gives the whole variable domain EAGVTQFPSHSVIEKGQTVTLRCDPISGHDNLYWYRRVMGKEIKFLLHFVKESKQDESGMPNNRFLAERTGGTYSTLKVQPAELEDSGVYFCASGTGTANTGELFFGEGSRLTVL.

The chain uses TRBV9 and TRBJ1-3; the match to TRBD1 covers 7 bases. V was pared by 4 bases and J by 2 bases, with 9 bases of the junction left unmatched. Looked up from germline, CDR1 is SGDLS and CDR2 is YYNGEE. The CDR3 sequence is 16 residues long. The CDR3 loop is CASSLSQGGPGNTIYF. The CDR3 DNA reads TGTGCCAGCAGCTTAAGTCAGGGGGGCCCTGGAAACACCATATATTTT. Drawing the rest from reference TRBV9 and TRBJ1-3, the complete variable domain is DSGVTQTPKHLITATGQRVTLRCSPRSGDLSVYWYQQSLDQGLQFLIQYYNGEERAKGNILERFSAQQFPDLHSELNLSSLELGDSALYFCASSLSQGGPGNTIYFGEGSWLTVV.

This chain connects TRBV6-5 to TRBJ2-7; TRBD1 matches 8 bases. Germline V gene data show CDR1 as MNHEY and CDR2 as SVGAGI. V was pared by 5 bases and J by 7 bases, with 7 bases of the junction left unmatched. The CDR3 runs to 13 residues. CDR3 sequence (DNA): TGTGCCAGCAGTAGGGGACAGGTATGGGAGCAGTACTTC. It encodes CASSRGQVWEQYF.

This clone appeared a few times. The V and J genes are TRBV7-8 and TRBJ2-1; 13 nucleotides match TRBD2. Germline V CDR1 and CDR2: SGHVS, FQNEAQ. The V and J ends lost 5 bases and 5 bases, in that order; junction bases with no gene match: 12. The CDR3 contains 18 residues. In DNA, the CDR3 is TGTGCCAGCAGCCCGGGACTAGCGGGACCCGCCGTGGACAATGAGCAGTTCTTC. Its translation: CASSPGLAGPAVDNEQFF.

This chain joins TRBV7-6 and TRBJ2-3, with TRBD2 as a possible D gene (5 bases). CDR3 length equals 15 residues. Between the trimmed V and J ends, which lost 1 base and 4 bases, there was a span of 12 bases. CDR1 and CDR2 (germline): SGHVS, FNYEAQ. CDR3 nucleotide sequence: TGTGCCAGCAGCTTAGGTTCCACTAGGGCAGATACGCAGTATTTT. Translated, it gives CASSLGSTRADTQYF.

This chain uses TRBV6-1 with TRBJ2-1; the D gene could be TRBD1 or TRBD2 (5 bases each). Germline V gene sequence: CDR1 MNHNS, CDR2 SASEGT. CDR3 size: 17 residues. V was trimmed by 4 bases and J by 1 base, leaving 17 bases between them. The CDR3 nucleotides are TGTGCCAGCAGTGGTCCGGAGAGGGCAGGGTCCTACAATGAGCAGTTCTTC. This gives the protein CASSGPERAGSYNEQFF.

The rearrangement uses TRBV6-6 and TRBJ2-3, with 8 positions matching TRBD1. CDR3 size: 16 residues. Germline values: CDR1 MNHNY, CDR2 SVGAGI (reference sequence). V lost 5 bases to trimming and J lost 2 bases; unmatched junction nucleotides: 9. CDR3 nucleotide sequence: TGTGCCAGCAGTAACCTGGACAGGGCCCCCACAGATACGCAGTATTTT. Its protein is CASSNLDRAPTDTQYF.